This T cell receptor beta chain was retrieved from a study of blood T cell repertoires in COVID-19. Study-level background: Samples representing acute and convalescent COVID-19 were sourced from the United States, Italy and Spain.

This clone has a handful of counts. The CDR3 is made up of 14 amino acids. With 6 bases clipped from V and 3 bases from J, the junction kept 8 bases outside the gene matches. Per the germline V gene, CDR1 is SEHNR and CDR2 is FQNEAQ (reference sequence). In the authors' methods: Quantification of nucleated cells was approximated via reference gene primer amplification. Using immunoSEQ multiplex PCR, the repertoire was profiled, and TCRdb retains in-frame clones only, with some absent. V, J and clone size were drawn from that table, and D and trimming were deduced from the DNA. This sample has under 100,000 clones, with 80% to 90% found just once.

The TCR originated in a human donor in a cohort sampled during active COVID-19. This chain uses TRBV7-9 with TRBJ2-7; 7 bases align to TRBD1. The sequenced material came from peripheral blood. For the CDR3, the DNA is TGTGCCAGCAGTGACAGGGTAACGAACTACGAGCAGTACTTC. Encoded protein: CASSDRVTNYEQYF. Looking up the rest from reference TRBV7-9 and TRBJ2-7 gives the full variable domain: DTGVSQNPRHKITKRGQNVTFRCDPISEHNRLYWYRQTLGQGPEFLTYFQNEAQLEKSRLLSDRFSAERPKGSFSTLEIQRTEQGDSAMYLCASSDRVTNYEQYFGPGTRLTVT.